Presented here are 2 T cell receptor beta chains from one specimen sequenced in a study of shared clonotypes between healthy human individuals. Sequencing used immunoSEQ multiplex PCR; TCRdb keeps in-frame clones, though not all of them. The repertoire holds fewer than 1.8 million clones, with 98% as singletons. Sequencing was performed on naive CD4+ T cells sorted from blood. Noted subset: CD45RA+ positively selected. These receptors came from a man aged 25-40 years in good health.

The V call is TRBV10-3, the J call TRBJ2-5, with a tentative D call TRBD2 (6 bases). This CDR3 is 14 amino acids long. The ends were cut back, 6 bases at V and 5 bases at J, with 16 bases in the middle. Germline values: CDR1 ENHRY, CDR2 SYGVKD. The CDR3, as DNA: TGTGCCATCAGACCGGGACTCTCAATGGAGACCCAGTACTTC. It translates to CAIRPGLSMETQYF.

This clone was seen once. The rearrangement uses TRBV7-7 and TRBJ2-3, with 9 nucleotides matching TRBD2. Germline CDR1 SSHAT, CDR2 FNYEAQ (reference sequence). This CDR3 is built from 15 residues. Trimming took 2 bases from V and 3 from J; bases not matched to a gene: 3. This CDR3 is CASSLSLAGTDTQYF. The DNA for the CDR3 is TGTGCCAGCAGCTTAAGTCTAGCGGGAACAGATACGCAGTATTTT. Supplemented by reference TRBV7-7 and TRBJ2-3, the full variable domain reads GAGVSQSPRYKVTKRGQDVTLRCDPISSHATLYWYQQALGQGPEFLTYFNYEAQPDKSGLPSDRFSAERPEGSISTLTIQRTEQRDSAMYRCASSLSLAGTDTQYFGPGTRLTVL.